This T cell receptor beta chain comes out of a study of OX40 agonist ivuxolimab in advanced cancers. Study-level points and caveats: Expanded clones were, on average, more numerous in CD8+ T cells than in CD4+.

About this clone: Its specificity is unknown.

The table came from immunoSEQ multiplex PCR; TCRdb's copy has only in-frame clones and leaves some out. The sample comprises 65,000 to 75,000 clones, about 90% of which are singletons, and roughly 4% rests with the top ten. Sequences were derived from CD4+ or CD8+ T cells sorted from blood, sampled in a trial of the OX40 agonist ivuxolimab. The TCR was taken from an adult with an advanced solid tumor such as melanoma, head and neck, liver or kidney cancer.

The CDR3 is CASSYRAAFGNSPLHF. In DNA form, the CDR3 reads TGTGCCAGCAGTTACCGGGCAGCCTTCGGTAATTCACCCCTCCACTTT. V gene TRBV6-5 combines with J gene TRBJ1-6; D uncertain. V was pared by 2 bases and J by 6 bases, with 14 bases between. Germline values: CDR1 MNHEY, CDR2 SVGAGI. The CDR3 totals 16 residues.